The sample holds a few counts of the clone carrying this T cell receptor (beta chain). TCRdb reanalysed the 5' RACE reads using MiXCR and keeps one entry per CDR3 protein. Of around 960,000 distinct CDR3 sequences listed, 10% to 15% are singletons. This sample is drawn from a study of identical twins. The CDR3 covers 16 residues. V shed 2 bases, J shed 8 bases, and the junction held 9 bases outside the gene matches. In germline, CDR1 is SGDLS, CDR2 YYNGEE. The sample also formed part of further work on yellow fever vaccine responses in identical twins.

The sequencing sample was made of PBMCs. This clonotype was sampled from a woman between 18 and 29 years old in good health. V usage is TRBV9 and J usage is TRBJ2-2, with TRBD2 identical over 10 bases. The CDR3 DNA reads as TGTGCCAGCAGCGTCCAGCGGGAGGGCCCAACTGGGGAGCTGTTTTTT. The encoded protein is CASSVQREGPTGELFF.